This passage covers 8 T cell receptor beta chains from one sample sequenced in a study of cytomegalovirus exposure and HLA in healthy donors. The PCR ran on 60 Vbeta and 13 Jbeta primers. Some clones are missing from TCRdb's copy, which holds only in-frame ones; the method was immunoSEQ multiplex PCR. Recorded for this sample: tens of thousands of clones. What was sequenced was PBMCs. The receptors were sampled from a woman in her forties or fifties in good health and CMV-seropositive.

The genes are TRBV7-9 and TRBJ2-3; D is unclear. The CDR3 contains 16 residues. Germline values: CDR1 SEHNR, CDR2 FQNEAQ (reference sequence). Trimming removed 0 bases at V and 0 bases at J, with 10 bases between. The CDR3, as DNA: TGTGCCAGCAGCTTAGCAACTGTCTCTAGCACAGATACGCAGTATTTT. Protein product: CASSLATVSSTDTQYF.

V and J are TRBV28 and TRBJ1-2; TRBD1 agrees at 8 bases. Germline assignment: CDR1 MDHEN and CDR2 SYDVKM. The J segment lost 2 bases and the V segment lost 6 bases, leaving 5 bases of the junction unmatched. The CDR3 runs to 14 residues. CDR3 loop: CASRDRGINYGYTF. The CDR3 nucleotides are TGTGCCAGCAGAGACAGGGGCATCAACTATGGCTACACCTTC.

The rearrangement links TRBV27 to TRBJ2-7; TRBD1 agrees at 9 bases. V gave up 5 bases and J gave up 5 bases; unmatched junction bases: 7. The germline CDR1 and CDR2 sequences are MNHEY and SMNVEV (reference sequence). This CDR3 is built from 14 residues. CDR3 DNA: TGTGCCAGCAGTCCGTGGGACAGGGTCGACGAGCAGTACTTC. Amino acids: CASSPWDRVDEQYF.

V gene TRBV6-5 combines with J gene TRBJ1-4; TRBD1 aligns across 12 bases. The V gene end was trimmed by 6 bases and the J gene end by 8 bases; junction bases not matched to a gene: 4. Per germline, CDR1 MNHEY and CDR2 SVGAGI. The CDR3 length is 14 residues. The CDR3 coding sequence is TGTGCCAGCAGGGGACAGGGGGCGGGGGAAAAACTGTTTTTT. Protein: CASRGQGAGEKLFF.

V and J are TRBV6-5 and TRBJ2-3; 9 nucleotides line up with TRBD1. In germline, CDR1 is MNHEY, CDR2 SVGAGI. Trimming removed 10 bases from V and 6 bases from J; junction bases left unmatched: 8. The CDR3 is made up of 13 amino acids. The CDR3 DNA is TGTGCCACCCGGGGGACAGGGACGGATACGCAGTATTTT. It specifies CATRGTGTDTQYF.

CDR3 in amino acids: CASSVAGSWGQYGYTF. CDR3 nucleotides: TGTGCCAGCAGCGTAGCGGGCTCATGGGGGCAGTATGGCTACACCTTC. J is TRBJ1-2 and V is TRBV9, with D perhaps TRBD1 (6 bases). Germline CDR1 and CDR2: SGDLS and YYNGEE. V was clipped by 0 bases and J by 5 bases, with 17 bases between them. The CDR3 spans 16 residues.

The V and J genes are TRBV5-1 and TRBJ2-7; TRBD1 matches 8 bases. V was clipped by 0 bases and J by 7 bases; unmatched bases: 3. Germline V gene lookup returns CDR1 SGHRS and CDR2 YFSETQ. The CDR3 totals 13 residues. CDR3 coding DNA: TGCGCCAGCAGCTTGGGGACAGGGCCTGAGCAGTACTTC. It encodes CASSLGTGPEQYF.

CDR3 residues: CASSPLYGTSGAFRSYEQYF. The CDR3 nucleotides read TGTGCCAGCTCACCACTCTATGGGACTAGCGGGGCGTTTCGCTCCTACGAGCAGTACTTC. The V gene is TRBV18, the J gene TRBJ2-7, with 13 bases aligning to TRBD2. The germline CDR1 and CDR2 sequences are KGHSH and LQKENI. The V and J ends lost 1 base and 0 bases, in that order; junction bases with no gene match: 12. CDR3 size: 20 residues.